This T cell receptor beta chain emerged from a study of tumor and adjacent non-tumor tissue in lung cancer. The germline CDR1 and CDR2 sequences are SGHAT and FQNNGV. The V gene lost 5 bases and the J gene lost 2 bases, with 21 bases spanning the gap. CDR3 length equals 17 residues. The library came from three nested PCR rounds adapted from ARM-PCR protocols. TCRdb recomputed calls from the multiplex PCR reads with MiXCR, one row per CDR3 protein. The table has around 99,000 distinct CDR3 sequences, 60% to 65% seen once. No cell sorting was done before RNA was extracted from the tissue. More than 3 cm separated this lung sample from the edge of the tumor. Between August and November 2014, newly diagnosed, chemotherapy-naive lung cancer patients underwent thoracic surgery in China.

The specimen was distant non-tumor lung tissue. The chain recombines TRBV11-2 with TRBJ1-2; D is unresolved. This clonotype originated in a man aged 55 to 69 with non-small cell lung cancer. CDR3 residues: CASSVQELGALNYGYTF. The CDR3 DNA sequence: TGTGCCAGCAGCGTTCAAGAACTGGGCGCCTTAAACTATGGCTACACCTTC.